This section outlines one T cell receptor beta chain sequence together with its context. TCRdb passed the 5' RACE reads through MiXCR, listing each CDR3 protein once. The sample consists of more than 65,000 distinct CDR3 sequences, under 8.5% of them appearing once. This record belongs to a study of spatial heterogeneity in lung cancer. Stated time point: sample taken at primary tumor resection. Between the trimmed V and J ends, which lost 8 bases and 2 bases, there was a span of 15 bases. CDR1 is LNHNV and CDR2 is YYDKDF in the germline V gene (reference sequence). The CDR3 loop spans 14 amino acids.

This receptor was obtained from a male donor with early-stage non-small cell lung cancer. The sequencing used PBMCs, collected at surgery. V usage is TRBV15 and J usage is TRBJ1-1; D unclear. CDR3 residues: CATAVSQINTEAFF. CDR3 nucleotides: TGTGCCACCGCGGTTTCCCAAATAAACACTGAAGCTTTCTTT.